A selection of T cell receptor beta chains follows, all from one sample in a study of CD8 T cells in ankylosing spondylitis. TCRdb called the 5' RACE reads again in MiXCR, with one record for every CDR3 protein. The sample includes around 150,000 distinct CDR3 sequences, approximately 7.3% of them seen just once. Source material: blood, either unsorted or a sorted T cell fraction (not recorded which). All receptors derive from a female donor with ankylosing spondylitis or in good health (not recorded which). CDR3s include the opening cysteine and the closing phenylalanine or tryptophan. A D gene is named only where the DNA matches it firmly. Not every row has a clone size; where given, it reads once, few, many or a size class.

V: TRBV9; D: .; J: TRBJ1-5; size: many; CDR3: CASSVTTDSNQPQHF; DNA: TGTGCCAGCAGCGTCACGACAGATAGCAATCAGCCCCAGCATTTT
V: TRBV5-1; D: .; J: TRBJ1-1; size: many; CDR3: CASSFQGTEAFF; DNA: TGCGCCAGCAGCTTCCAGGGAACTGAAGCTTTCTTT
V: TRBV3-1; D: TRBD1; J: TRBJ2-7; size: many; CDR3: CASSHGTGPYEQYF; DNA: TGTGCCAGCAGCCATGGGACAGGACCCTACGAGCAGTACTTC
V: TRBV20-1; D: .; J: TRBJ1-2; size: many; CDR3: CSARDLAGEYRYTF; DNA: TGCAGTGCTAGAGATCTGGCAGGGGAGTATCGCTACACCTTC
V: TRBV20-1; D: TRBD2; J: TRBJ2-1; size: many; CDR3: CSRSGGANEQFF; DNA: TGCAGCCGGAGCGGGGGGGCCAATGAGCAGTTCTTC
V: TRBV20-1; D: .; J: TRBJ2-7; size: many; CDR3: CSAREGAEQYF; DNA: TGCAGTGCTCGGGAAGGGGCCGAGCAGTACTTC
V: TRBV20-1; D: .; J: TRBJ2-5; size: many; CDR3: CSASPQETQYF; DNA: TGCAGTGCTAGTCCCCAAGAGACCCAGTACTTC
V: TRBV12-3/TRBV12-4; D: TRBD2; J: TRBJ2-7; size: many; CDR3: CASSPGLAGPYEQYF; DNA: TGTGCCAGCAGTCCCGGACTAGCGGGGCCCTACGAGCAGTACTTC
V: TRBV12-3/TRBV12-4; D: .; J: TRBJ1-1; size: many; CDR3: CASSLIGDLRNTEAFF; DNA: TGTGCCAGCAGTTTAATCGGGGACCTTAGGAACACTGAAGCTTTCTTT
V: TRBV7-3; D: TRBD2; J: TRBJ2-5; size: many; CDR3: CASSLVGGIGETQYF; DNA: TGTGCCAGCAGCTTAGTGGGGGGGATAGGAGAGACCCAGTACTTC
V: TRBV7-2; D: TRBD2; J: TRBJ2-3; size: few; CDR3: CASSISGGSDTQYF; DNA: TGTGCCAGCAGCATTAGCGGGGGGAGTGATACGCAGTATTTT
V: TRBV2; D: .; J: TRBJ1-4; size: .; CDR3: CTFSLAGRGTTNEKLFF; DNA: TGTACCTTCAGTTTGGCAGGGAGGGGGACAACTAATGAAAAACTGTTTTTT
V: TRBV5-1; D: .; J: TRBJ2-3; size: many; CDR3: CASSLTGGRDTQYF; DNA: TGCGCCAGCAGCTTGACCGGGGGCAGAGATACGCAGTATTTT
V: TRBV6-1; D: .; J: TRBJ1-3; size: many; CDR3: CASSTPQTGNTIYF; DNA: TGTGCCAGCAGTACCCCGCAAACTGGAAACACCATATATTTT
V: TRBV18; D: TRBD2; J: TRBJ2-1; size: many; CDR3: CASSPPPKPSGGIAQFF; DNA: TGTGCCAGCTCACCACCGCCCAAGCCTAGCGGGGGGATTGCGCAGTTCTTC
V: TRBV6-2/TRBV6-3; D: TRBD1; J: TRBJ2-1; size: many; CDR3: CASSTGGWDNEQFF; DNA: TGTGCCAGCAGTACAGGGGGCTGGGACAATGAGCAGTTCTTC
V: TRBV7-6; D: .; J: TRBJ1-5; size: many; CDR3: CASSLSGGGVGQPQHF; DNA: TGTGCCAGCAGCTTAAGTGGCGGGGGCGTCGGTCAGCCCCAGCATTTT
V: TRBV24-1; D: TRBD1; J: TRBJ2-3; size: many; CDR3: CATSGQGTDTQYF; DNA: TGTGCCACCAGTGGACAGGGTACAGATACGCAGTATTTT
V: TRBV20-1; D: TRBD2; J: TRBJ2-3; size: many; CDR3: CSARSVSGVTDTQYF; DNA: TGCAGTGCTAGGTCCGTTAGCGGGGTCACAGATACGCAGTATTTT
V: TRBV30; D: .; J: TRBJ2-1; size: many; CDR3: CAWTGGLGDEQFF; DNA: TGTGCCTGGACCGGGGGCCTAGGGGATGAGCAGTTCTTC
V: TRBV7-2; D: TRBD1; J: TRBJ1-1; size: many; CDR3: CASSTTGLQAFF; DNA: TGTGCCAGCAGCACGACAGGGCTTCAAGCTTTCTTT
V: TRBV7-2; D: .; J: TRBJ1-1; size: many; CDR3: CASSLGGWGYGTEAFF; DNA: TGTGCCAGCAGCTTAGGAGGATGGGGGTACGGCACTGAAGCTTTCTTT
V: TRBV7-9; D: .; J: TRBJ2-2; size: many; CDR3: CATSINTGELFF; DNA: TGTGCCACCTCTATTAACACCGGGGAGCTGTTTTTT
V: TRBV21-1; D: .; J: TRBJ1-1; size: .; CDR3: CASSNSPATEAFF; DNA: TGTGCCAGCAGCAACTCCCCGGCCACTGAAGCTTTCTTT
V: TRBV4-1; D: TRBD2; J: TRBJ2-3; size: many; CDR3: CASSRLTSGRTDTQYF; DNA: TGCGCCAGCAGCCGACTCACTAGCGGCCGCACAGATACGCAGTATTTT
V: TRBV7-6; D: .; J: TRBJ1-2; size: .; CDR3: CASSSGANVKGYGYTF; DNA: TGTGCCAGCAGCTCCGGGGCCAACGTTAAGGGCTATGGCTACACCTTC
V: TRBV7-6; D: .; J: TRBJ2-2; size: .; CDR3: CASTLGTGINGELFF; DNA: TGTGCCAGCACCCTAGGCACGGGGATCAACGGGGAGCTGTTTTTT
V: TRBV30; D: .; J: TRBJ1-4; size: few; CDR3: CAWSEGLTTNEKLFF; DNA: TGTGCCTGGAGTGAGGGACTTACAACTAATGAAAAACTGTTTTTT
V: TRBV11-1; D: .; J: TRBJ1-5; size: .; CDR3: CASSPKAGDQGPHQPQHF; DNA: TGTGCCAGCAGCCCAAAGGCGGGAGACCAAGGGCCCCATCAGCCCCAGCATTTT
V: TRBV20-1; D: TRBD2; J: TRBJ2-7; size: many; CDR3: CSARTLAGGTYEQYF; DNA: TGCAGTGCTAGGACCCTAGCGGGGGGTACCTACGAGCAGTACTTC
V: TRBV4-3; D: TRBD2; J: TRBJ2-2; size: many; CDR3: CASSQSVSSGVNIGELFF; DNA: TGCGCCAGCAGCCAATCTGTGTCAAGCGGGGTGAATATCGGGGAGCTGTTTTTT
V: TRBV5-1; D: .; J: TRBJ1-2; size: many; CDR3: CASSWGGGHLEGYTF; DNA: TGCGCCAGCAGCTGGGGGGGAGGACATCTGGAGGGCTACACCTTC
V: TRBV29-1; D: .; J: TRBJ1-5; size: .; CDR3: CSPVGVLGNQPQHF; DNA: TGCAGCCCTGTCGGGGTCCTCGGCAATCAGCCCCAGCATTTT
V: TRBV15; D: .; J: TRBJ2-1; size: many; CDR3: CATSRDRGRHEQFF; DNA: TGTGCCACCAGCAGAGATCGTGGACGCCATGAGCAGTTCTTC
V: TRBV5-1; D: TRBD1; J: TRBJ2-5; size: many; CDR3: CASSREQGTETQYF; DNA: TGCGCCAGCAGCCGCGAACAGGGGACAGAGACCCAGTACTTC
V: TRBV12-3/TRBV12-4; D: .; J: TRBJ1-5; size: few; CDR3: CASKRDTQAGLGQPQHF; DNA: TGTGCCAGCAAACGGGACACCCAAGCCGGGTTGGGACAGCCCCAGCATTTT